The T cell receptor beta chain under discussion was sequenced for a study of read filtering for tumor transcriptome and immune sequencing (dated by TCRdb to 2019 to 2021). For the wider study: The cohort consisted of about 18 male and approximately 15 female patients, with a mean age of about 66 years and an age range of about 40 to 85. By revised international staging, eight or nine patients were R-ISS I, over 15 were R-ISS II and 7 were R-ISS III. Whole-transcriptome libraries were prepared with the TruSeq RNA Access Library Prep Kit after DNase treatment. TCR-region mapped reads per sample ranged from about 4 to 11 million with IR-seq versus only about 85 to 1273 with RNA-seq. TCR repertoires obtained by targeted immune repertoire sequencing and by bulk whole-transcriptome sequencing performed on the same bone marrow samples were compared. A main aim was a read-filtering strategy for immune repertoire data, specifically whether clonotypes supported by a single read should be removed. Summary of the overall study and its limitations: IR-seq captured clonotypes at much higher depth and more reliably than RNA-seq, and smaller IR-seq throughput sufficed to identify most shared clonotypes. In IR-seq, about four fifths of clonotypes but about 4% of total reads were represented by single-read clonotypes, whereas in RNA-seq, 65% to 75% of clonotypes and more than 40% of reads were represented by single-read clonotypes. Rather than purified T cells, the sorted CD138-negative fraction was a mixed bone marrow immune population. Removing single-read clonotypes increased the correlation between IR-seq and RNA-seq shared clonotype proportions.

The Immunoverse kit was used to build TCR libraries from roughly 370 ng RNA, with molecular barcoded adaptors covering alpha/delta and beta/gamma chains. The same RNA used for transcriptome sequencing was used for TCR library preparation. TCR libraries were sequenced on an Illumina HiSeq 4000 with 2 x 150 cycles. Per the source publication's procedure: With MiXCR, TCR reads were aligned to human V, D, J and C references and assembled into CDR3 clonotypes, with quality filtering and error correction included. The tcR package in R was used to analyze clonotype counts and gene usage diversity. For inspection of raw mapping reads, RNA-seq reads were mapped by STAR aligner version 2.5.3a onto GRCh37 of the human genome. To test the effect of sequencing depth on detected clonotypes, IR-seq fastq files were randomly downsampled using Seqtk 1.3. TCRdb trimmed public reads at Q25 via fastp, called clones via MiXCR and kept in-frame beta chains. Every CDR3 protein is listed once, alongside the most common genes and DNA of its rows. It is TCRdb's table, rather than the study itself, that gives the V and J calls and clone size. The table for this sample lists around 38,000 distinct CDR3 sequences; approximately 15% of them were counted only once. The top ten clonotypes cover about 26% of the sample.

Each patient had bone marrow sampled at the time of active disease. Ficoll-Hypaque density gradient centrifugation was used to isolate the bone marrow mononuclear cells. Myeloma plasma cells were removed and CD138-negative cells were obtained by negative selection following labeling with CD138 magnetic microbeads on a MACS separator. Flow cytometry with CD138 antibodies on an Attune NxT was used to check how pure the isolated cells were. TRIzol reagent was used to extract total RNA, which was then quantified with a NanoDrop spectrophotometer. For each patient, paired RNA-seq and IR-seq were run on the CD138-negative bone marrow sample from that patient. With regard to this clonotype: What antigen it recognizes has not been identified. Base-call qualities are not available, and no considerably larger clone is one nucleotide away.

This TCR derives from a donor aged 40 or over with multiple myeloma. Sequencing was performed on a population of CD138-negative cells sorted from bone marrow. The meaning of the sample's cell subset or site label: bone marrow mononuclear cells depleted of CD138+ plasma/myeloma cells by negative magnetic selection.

The DNA is TGCAGCGTTGATTATGCTAGCGGAGGGGAGACCCAGTACTTC. Its product reads: CSVDYASGGETQYF. Rearrangement joined TRBV29-1 to TRBJ2-5, and TRBD2 matches 7 of the central bases. The CDR3 goes from the cysteine to the phenylalanine over 14 residues. The DNA shown is the 42-base CDR3, in frame from base 1. CDR1 and CDR2 were assigned from the germline V gene as SQVTM and ANQGSEA. Trimming takes 3 bases off V and 5 bases off J; junction bases not matched to a gene: 9.